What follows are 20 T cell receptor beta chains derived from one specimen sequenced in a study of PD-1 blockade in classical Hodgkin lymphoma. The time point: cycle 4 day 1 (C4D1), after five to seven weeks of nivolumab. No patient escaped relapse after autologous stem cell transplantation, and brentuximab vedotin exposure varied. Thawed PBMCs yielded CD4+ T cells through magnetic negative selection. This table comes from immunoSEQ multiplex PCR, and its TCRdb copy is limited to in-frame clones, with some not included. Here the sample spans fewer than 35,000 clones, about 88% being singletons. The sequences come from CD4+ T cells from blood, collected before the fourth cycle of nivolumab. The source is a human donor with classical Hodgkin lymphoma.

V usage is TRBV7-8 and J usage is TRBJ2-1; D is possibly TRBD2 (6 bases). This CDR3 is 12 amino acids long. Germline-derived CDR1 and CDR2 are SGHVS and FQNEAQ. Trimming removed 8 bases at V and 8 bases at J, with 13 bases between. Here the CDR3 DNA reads TGTGCCAGCCTGGACTATTACTATGAGCAGTTCTTC. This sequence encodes CASLDYYYEQFF. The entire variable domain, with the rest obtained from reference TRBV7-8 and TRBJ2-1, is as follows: GAGVSQSPRYKVAKRGQDVALRCDPISGHVSLFWYQQALGQGPEFLTYFQNEAQLDKSGLPSDRFFAERPEGSVSTLKIQRTQQEDSAVYLCASLDYYYEQFFGPGTRLTVL.

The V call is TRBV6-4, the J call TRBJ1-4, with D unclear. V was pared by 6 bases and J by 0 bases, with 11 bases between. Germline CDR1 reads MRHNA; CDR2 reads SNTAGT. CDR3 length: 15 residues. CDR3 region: CASRMDGSTNEKLFF. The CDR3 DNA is TGTGCCAGCAGGATGGACGGCTCAACTAATGAAAAACTGTTTTTT.

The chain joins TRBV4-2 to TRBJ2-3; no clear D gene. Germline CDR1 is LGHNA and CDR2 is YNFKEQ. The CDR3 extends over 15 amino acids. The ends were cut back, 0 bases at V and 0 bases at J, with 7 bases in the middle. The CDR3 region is CASSQDGQSTDTQYF. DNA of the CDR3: TGTGCCAGCAGCCAAGATGGGCAGAGCACAGATACGCAGTATTTT.

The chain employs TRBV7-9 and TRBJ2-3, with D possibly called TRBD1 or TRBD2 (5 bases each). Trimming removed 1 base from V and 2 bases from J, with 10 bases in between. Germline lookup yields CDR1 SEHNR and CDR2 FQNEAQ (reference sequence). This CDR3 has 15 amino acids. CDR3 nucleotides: TGTGCCAGCAGCTTAGTCCGGGGCGCCACAGATACGCAGTATTTT. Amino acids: CASSLVRGATDTQYF.

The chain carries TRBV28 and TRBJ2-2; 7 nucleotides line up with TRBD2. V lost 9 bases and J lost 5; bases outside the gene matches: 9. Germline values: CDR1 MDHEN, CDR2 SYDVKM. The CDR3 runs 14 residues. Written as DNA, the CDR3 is TGTGCCAGTCTAAGCGGGGCTCCTACCGGGGAGCTGTTTTTT. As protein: CASLSGAPTGELFF.

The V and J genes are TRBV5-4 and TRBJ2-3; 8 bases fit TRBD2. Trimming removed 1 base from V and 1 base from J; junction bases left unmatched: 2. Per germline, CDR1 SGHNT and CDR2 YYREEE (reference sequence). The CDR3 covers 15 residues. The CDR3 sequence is CASSLRGGGTDTQYF. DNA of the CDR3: TGTGCCAGCAGCTTGCGGGGGGGTGGCACAGATACGCAGTATTTT. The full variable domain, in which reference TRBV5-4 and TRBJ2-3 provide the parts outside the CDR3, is ETGVTQSPTHLIKTRGQQVTLRCSSQSGHNTVSWYQQALGQGPQFIFQYYREEENGRGNFPPRFSGLQFPNYSSELNVNALELDDSALYLCASSLRGGGTDTQYFGPGTRLTVL.

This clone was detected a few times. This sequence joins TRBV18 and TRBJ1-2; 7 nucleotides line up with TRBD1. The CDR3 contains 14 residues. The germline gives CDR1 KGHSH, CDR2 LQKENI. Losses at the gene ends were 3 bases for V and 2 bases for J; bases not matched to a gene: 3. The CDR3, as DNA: TGTGCCAGCTCACCCATGACAGGGAACTATGGCTACACCTTC. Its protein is CASSPMTGNYGYTF. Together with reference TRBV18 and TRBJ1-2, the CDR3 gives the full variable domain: NAGVMQNPRHLVRRRGQEARLRCSPMKGHSHVYWYRQLPEEGLKFMVYLQKENIIDESGMPKERFSAEFPKEGPSILRIQQVVRGDSAAYFCASSPMTGNYGYTFGSGTRLTVV.

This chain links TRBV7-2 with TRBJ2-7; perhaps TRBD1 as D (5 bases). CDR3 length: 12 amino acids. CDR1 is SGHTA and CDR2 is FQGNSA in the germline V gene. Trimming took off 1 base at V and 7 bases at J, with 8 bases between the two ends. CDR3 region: CASSLEGVEQYF. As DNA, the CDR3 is TGTGCCAGCAGCTTAGAAGGGGTGGAGCAGTACTTC.

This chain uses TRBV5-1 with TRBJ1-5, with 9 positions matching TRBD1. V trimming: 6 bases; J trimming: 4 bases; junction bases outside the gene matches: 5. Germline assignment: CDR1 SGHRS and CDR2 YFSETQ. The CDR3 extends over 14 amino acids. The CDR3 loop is CASKGQGPNQPQHF. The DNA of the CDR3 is TGCGCCAGCAAAGGACAGGGGCCAAATCAGCCCCAGCATTTT.

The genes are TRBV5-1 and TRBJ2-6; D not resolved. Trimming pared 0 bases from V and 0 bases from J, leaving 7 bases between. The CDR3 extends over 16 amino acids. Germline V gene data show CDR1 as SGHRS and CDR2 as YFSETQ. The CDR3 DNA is TGCGCCAGCAGCTTGGGACATTCCTCTGGGGCCAACGTCCTGACTTTC. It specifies CASSLGHSSGANVLTF.

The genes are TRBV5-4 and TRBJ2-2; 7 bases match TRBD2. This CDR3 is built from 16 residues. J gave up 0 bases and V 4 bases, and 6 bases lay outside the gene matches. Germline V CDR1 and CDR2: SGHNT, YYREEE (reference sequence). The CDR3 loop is CASSVAGTTNTGELFF. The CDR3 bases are TGTGCCAGCAGCGTTGCCGGGACTACGAACACCGGGGAGCTGTTTTTT.

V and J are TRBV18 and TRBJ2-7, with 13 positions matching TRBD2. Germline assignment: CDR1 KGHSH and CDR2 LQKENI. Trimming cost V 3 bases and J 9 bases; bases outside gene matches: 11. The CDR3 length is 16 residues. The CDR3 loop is CASSPNPGLAGLGQYF. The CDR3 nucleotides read TGTGCCAGCTCACCGAACCCGGGACTAGCGGGGTTGGGGCAGTACTTC.

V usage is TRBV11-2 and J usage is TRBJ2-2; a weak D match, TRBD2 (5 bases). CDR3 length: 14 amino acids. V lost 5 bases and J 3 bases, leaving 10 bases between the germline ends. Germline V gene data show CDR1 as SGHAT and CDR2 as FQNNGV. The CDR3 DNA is TGTGCCAGCAGCCCCCTCGGGGACACCGGGGAGCTGTTTTTT. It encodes CASSPLGDTGELFF.

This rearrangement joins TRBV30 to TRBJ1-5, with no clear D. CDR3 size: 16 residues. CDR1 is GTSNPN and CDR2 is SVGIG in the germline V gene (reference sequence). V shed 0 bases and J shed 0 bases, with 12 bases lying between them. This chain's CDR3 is CAWSVPTRISNQPQHF. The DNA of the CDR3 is TGTGCCTGGAGTGTCCCTACCCGGATTAGCAATCAGCCCCAGCATTTT.

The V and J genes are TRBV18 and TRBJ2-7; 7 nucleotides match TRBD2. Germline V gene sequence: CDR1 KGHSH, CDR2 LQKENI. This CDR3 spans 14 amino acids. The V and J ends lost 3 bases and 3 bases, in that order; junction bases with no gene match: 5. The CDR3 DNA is TGTGCCAGCTCACCCGCTAGCGGAAACTACGAGCAGTACTTC. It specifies CASSPASGNYEQYF. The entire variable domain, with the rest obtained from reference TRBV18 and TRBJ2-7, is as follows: NAGVMQNPRHLVRRRGQEARLRCSPMKGHSHVYWYRQLPEEGLKFMVYLQKENIIDESGMPKERFSAEFPKEGPSILRIQQVVRGDSAAYFCASSPASGNYEQYFGPGTRLTVT.

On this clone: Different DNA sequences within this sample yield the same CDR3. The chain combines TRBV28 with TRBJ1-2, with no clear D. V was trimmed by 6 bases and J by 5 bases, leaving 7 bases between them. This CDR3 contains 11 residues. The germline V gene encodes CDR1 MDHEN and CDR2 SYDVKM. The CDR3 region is CASSSNYGYTF. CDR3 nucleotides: TGTGCCAGCAGCTCGAATTATGGCTACACCTTC.

CDR3 DNA sequence: TGCGCCAGCAGCTCGCCGACAGCGAACACTGAAGCTTTCTTT. Translating it yields CASSSPTANTEAFF. This chain links TRBV5-1 with TRBJ1-1, with a weak D call TRBD1 (5 bases). The CDR3 covers 14 residues. Looked up from germline, CDR1 is SGHRS and CDR2 is YFSETQ. V was clipped by 3 bases and J by 1 base, with 10 bases between them.

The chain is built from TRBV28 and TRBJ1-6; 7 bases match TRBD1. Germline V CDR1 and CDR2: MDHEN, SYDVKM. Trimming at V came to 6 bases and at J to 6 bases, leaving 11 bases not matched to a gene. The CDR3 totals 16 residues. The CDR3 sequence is CASRTSGGVFNSPLHF. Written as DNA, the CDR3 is TGTGCCAGCAGAACTTCAGGGGGGGTCTTTAATTCACCCCTCCACTTT. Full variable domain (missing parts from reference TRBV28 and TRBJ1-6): DVKVTQSSRYLVKRTGEKVFLECVQDMDHENMFWYRQDPGLGLRLIYFSYDVKMKEKGDIPEGYSVSREKKERFSLILESASTNQTSMYLCASRTSGGVFNSPLHFGNGTRLTVT.

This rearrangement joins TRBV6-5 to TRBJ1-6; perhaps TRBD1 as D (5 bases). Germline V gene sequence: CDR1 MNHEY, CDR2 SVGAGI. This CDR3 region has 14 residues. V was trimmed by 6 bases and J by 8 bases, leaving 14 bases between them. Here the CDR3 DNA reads TGTGCCAGCAGCCGACAGAGGGTTGATTCACCCCTCCACTTT. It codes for CASSRQRVDSPLHF.

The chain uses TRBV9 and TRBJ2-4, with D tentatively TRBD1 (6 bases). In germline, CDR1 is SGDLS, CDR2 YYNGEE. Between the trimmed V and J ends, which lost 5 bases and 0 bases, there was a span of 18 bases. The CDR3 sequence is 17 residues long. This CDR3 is CASSALPGQLAKNIQYF. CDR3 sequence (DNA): TGTGCCAGCAGTGCACTCCCTGGACAGCTAGCCAAAAACATTCAGTACTTC.